The TCR beta chain described here comes from a study of T cells in Graves' hyperthyroidism and ophthalmopathy. Ten or more counts support this clonotype. Amplified regions were TCR beta CDR3 sequences from RNA transcripts. During a first-round RT-PCR of the TCR CDR3, the HTBI primer set was used. One entry per CDR3 protein results from TCRdb running MiXCR on the multiplex PCR reads. The sample holds a few hundred thousand distinct CDR3 sequences, approximately 15% seen once. Germline V gene data show CDR1 as WSHSY and CDR2 as SAAADI. CDR3 length: 16 amino acids. Trimming removed 2 bases from V and 0 bases from J; junction bases left unmatched: 5.

The chain uses TRBV10-2 and TRBJ2-3, with 7 bases identical to TRBD2. The material sequenced was blood. This TCR was recovered from a woman in her twenties or thirties with Graves' hyperthyroidism. CDR3 protein: CASSEPGGYSTDTQYF. The CDR3 coding sequence is TGCGCCAGCAGTGAGCCGGGGGGATATAGCACAGATACGCAGTATTTT.